These 24 T cell receptor beta chains originate from one sample sequenced in a study of blood T cell repertoires in COVID-19. The method was immunoSEQ multiplex PCR; TCRdb's version includes in-frame clones alone and lacks a portion of them. The table shows roughly 70,000 clones, with 80% occurring only once. The material sequenced was peripheral blood. The receptors derive from a man aged 65 to 79 who had recovered from COVID-19.

The V gene is TRBV27, the J gene TRBJ2-4; maybe TRBD2 (5 bases). Germline V gene sequence: CDR1 MNHEY, CDR2 SMNVEV (reference sequence). The germline V and J ends were trimmed by 3 bases and 2 bases, with 8 bases remaining between them. This CDR3 has 14 amino acids. As DNA, the CDR3 is TGTGCCAGCAGTTTGAGGGCGTCCAAAAACATTCAGTACTTC. This codes for CASSLRASKNIQYF.

CDR3 residues: CASSLASHNTGELFF. DNA for the CDR3: TGTGCCAGCAGCTTGGCTAGCCATAACACCGGGGAGCTGTTTTTT. This sequence joins TRBV7-2 and TRBJ2-2, with D possibly being TRBD2 (5 bases). This CDR3 spans 15 amino acids. Germline lookup yields CDR1 SGHTA and CDR2 FQGNSA. V was cut by 3 bases and J by 2 bases, with 10 bases left in between.

This chain joins TRBV7-9 and TRBJ2-4; D is possibly TRBD2 (5 bases). CDR3 length: 13 residues. With 7 bases removed from V and 7 bases from J, the gap between germline ends came to 14 bases. Per germline, CDR1 SEHNR and CDR2 FQNEAQ (reference sequence). CDR3 residues: CASKEGSGNIQYF. CDR3 nucleotides: TGTGCCAGCAAAGAGGGCAGTGGGAACATTCAGTACTTC.

This chain uses TRBV11-2 with TRBJ2-7; D might be TRBD1 (7 bases). V lost 4 bases to trimming and J lost 4 bases, with 17 bases between them. The CDR3 covers 15 residues. Germline V gene sequence: CDR1 SGHAT, CDR2 FQNNGV. CDR3 coding DNA: TGTGCCAGCAGCTACTCGGCAGGGGGGATATACGAGCAGTACTTC. Its protein is CASSYSAGGIYEQYF.

This clone was detected a few times. V and J are TRBV7-6 and TRBJ2-2, with D perhaps TRBD2 (6 bases). V gave up 1 base and J gave up 4 bases, with 7 bases separating them. The CDR3 sequence is 14 residues long. Per the germline V gene, CDR1 is SGHVS and CDR2 is FNYEAQ. The CDR3 here is CASSLDGSTGELFF. The CDR3 DNA is TGTGCCAGCAGCTTAGACGGGAGCACCGGGGAGCTGTTTTTT.

The chain has TRBV2 and TRBJ1-1; 7 nucleotides align to TRBD1. Per germline, CDR1 SNHLY and CDR2 FYNNEI. The CDR3 is 15 amino acids. With V trimmed by 3 bases and J by 4 bases, 8 bases remained unmatched. The CDR3 nucleotides read TGTGCCAGCAGTGACCGGAGACAGGGAGGCACTGAAGCTTTCTTT. It codes for CASSDRRQGGTEAFF.

The rearrangement links TRBV5-5 to TRBJ2-2; 7 bases line up with TRBD2. CDR1 is SGHKS and CDR2 is YYEKEE in the germline V gene (reference sequence). After removal of 4 bases from V and 0 bases from J, the junction contained 6 bases not matched to a gene. The CDR3 contains 16 residues. CDR3 sequence (DNA): TGTGCCAGCAGCCAAACCGGACTAGCGAACACCGGGGAGCTGTTTTTT. As protein: CASSQTGLANTGELFF.

This clone was observed a handful of times. This chain links TRBV2 with TRBJ1-2; TRBD1 aligns across 7 bases. The trim removed 6 bases at V and 5 bases at J, leaving 12 bases unmatched. The germline gives CDR1 SNHLY, CDR2 FYNNEI. The CDR3 contains 15 residues. CDR3 in DNA: TGTGCCAGCAGCCCCCGACAGGGCGGTCTTTATGGCTACACCTTC. Translating gives CASSPRQGGLYGYTF.

This chain connects TRBV28 to TRBJ1-1; maybe TRBD1 (6 bases). The CDR3 runs to 14 residues. V was trimmed by 2 bases and J by 4 bases, leaving 11 bases between them. Germline CDR1 MDHEN, CDR2 SYDVKM. Here the CDR3 DNA reads TGTGCCAGCAGTTTACATACAGGGACCACTGAAGCTTTCTTT. Its protein is CASSLHTGTTEAFF.

V and J are TRBV5-4 and TRBJ2-5; D might be TRBD1 (5 bases). This CDR3 spans 15 amino acids. Per germline, CDR1 SGHNT and CDR2 YYREEE (reference sequence). Trimming stripped 1 base from V and 4 bases from J, with 14 bases between. CDR3 region: CASSLNEGAGETQYF. CDR3 DNA: TGTGCCAGCAGCTTGAACGAAGGGGCAGGAGAGACCCAGTACTTC.

V is TRBV28 and J is TRBJ1-1; TRBD1 agrees at 8 bases. CDR1 MDHEN and CDR2 SYDVKM come from the germline V gene. CDR3 size: 16 residues. J was trimmed by 0 bases and V by 5 bases; bases with no gene match: 8. CDR3: CASSPWAGGMNTEAFF. In DNA, the CDR3 is TGTGCCAGCAGTCCATGGGCAGGGGGCATGAACACTGAAGCTTTCTTT.

The J gene is TRBJ2-3, the V gene TRBV11-3, with TRBD1 as a possible D gene (6 bases). The germline V gene encodes CDR1 SGHNT and CDR2 YENEEA. Deletions cut 5 bases from V and 5 bases from J, with 11 bases between. The CDR3 contains 13 residues. The CDR3 loop is CASSPKQGDTQYF. DNA for the CDR3: TGTGCCAGCAGCCCTAAACAGGGAGATACGCAGTATTTT.

The chain is built from TRBV6-5 and TRBJ2-2; 9 bases match TRBD1. The trim removed 5 bases at V and 3 bases at J, leaving 4 bases unmatched. The CDR3 runs 15 residues. CDR1 and CDR2 from the germline V gene are MNHEY and SVGAGI. The CDR3 DNA is TGTGCCAGCAGTCGGGACAGGGACGACACCGGGGAGCTGTTTTTT. Translation: CASSRDRDDTGELFF.

The J gene is TRBJ2-2, the V gene TRBV19, with a weak D call TRBD1 (5 bases). Trimming removed 7 bases at V and 6 bases at J, with 6 bases between. Germline V lookup: CDR1 LNHDA, CDR2 SQIVND (reference sequence). The CDR3 is 11 residues long. The CDR3: CASTGPGELFF. The DNA of the CDR3 is TGTGCCAGTACAGGGCCCGGGGAGCTGTTTTTT.

The gene calls are TRBV15 and TRBJ1-2, with 10 bases that match TRBD1. Germline CDR1 and CDR2: LNHNV and YYDKDF (reference sequence). J lost 0 bases, V lost 5 bases, and 9 bases had no gene match. This CDR3 has 17 amino acids. CDR3 nucleotides: TGTGCCACCAGCGGGGGAATAGGGACAGGGGCTAACTATGGCTACACCTTC. Translated: CATSGGIGTGANYGYTF.

The chain carries TRBV6-1 and TRBJ2-7, with TRBD2 matching over 13 bases. The J segment lost 3 bases and the V segment lost 4 bases, leaving 6 bases of the junction unmatched. The CDR3 has 16 residues. Germline V gene data show CDR1 as MNHNS and CDR2 as SASEGT. This CDR3 reads CASSGGLAGDNYEQYF. The CDR3, as DNA: TGTGCCAGCAGTGGCGGACTAGCGGGAGATAACTACGAGCAGTACTTC.

The V gene is TRBV19, the J gene TRBJ1-2; TRBD1 agrees at 8 bases. J was trimmed by 8 bases and V by 3 bases; bases with no gene match: 11. The CDR3 contains 15 residues. In germline, CDR1 is LNHDA, CDR2 SQIVND (reference sequence). CDR3 nucleotides: TGTGCCAGTAGTATGGGGACCGACAGGGGCTCCGGCTACACCTTC. As protein: CASSMGTDRGSGYTF.

V gene TRBV7-2 combines with J gene TRBJ1-4; D is perhaps TRBD1 (6 bases). This CDR3 is 16 amino acids long. Germline assignment: CDR1 SGHTA and CDR2 FQGNSA. Trimming cost V 5 bases and J 7 bases, with 20 bases left between them. The CDR3 protein is CASSTRQAFAVEKLFF. In nucleotides, the CDR3 is TGTGCCAGCAGCACCCGACAGGCTTTCGCGGTTGAAAAACTGTTTTTT. Looking up the rest from reference TRBV7-2 and TRBJ1-4 gives the full variable domain: GAGVSQSPSNKVTEKGKDVELRCDPISGHTALYWYRQSLGQGLEFLIYFQGNSAPDKSGLPSDRFSAERTGGSVSTLTIQRTQQEDSAVYLCASSTRQAFAVEKLFFGSGTQLSVL.

The chain carries TRBV27 and TRBJ1-5; no firm D call. The V gene lost 2 bases and the J gene lost 2 bases, with 10 bases spanning the gap. CDR1 and CDR2 (germline): MNHEY, SMNVEV (reference sequence). The CDR3 spans 15 residues. The CDR3 spells CASSLRREGNQPQHF. Written as DNA, the CDR3 is TGTGCCAGCAGTTTACGCCGGGAGGGCAATCAGCCCCAGCATTTT.

The genes are TRBV5-4 and TRBJ2-5, with a possible D match to TRBD1 (6 bases). Germline V gene sequence: CDR1 SGHNT, CDR2 YYREEE (reference sequence). The V and J ends lost 0 bases and 2 bases respectively, with 11 bases between them. The CDR3 runs to 15 residues. The CDR3 coding sequence is TGTGCCAGCAGCTTGGCCCAGGGGTTACAAGAGACCCAGTACTTC. Amino acid sequence: CASSLAQGLQETQYF.

This clone was seen a handful of times. The chain is built from TRBV28 and TRBJ2-5, with TRBD1 matching 7 bases. V gave up 5 bases and J gave up 5 bases; unmatched junction bases: 11. The CDR3 runs 15 residues. Germline CDR1 reads MDHEN; CDR2 reads SYDVKM. The CDR3 region is CASSPPTGEWETQYF. Here the CDR3 DNA reads TGTGCCAGCAGTCCCCCAACAGGGGAATGGGAGACCCAGTACTTC.

This clone was seen a handful of times. In DNA form, the CDR3 reads TGTGCCACCAGTTCTAGCGGGAGACATACGCAGTATTTT. Amino acid sequence: CATSSSGRHTQYF. The V call is TRBV24-1, the J call TRBJ2-3; 10 nucleotides align to TRBD2. The CDR3 covers 13 residues. V dropped 6 bases and J dropped 7; count of bases not matched to a gene: 3. Germline V gene sequence: CDR1 KGHDR, CDR2 SFDVKD.

This clone has at least ten counts. This chain joins TRBV19 and TRBJ2-3; 9 bases fit TRBD2. The CDR3 sequence is 15 residues long. CDR1 LNHDA and CDR2 SQIVND come from the germline V gene (reference sequence). V was pared by 4 bases and J by 5 bases, with 7 bases of the junction left unmatched. CDR3 nucleotide sequence: TGTGCCAGTAGTACTAGCGGGACCAGAGGAGATACGCAGTATTTT. Translation gives CASSTSGTRGDTQYF.

CDR3 sequence reads: CASRPGQGDSPLHF. Here the CDR3 DNA reads TGCGCCAGCAGGCCGGGACAGGGTGACTCACCCCTCCACTTT. V and J are TRBV5-1 and TRBJ1-6, with 9 bases fitting TRBD1. CDR3 length: 14 residues. The ends lost 5 bases at V and 10 bases at J; junction bases unmatched: 7. Germline lookup yields CDR1 SGHRS and CDR2 YFSETQ.